The T cell receptor (beta chain) under discussion was sequenced for a study of response to subunit inactivated influenza vaccine. Study findings and constraints: A suggestion made by the authors is that each seasonal influenza vaccination recruits few new T cells.

The germline gives CDR1 SGHTA, CDR2 FQGNSA. This CDR3 contains 15 residues. V was shortened by 5 bases and J by 2 bases, with 14 bases between the two germline ends. Note on this clonotype: The target antigen is unknown.

TCRdb re-analysed the RT-PCR reads in MiXCR, keeping a single row per CDR3 protein. The sample contains roughly 500,000 distinct CDR3 sequences, 16% of which appear only once. The chain recombines TRBV7-2 with TRBJ2-3; D ambiguous. This receptor was obtained from a man aged 45 to 75 who received an inactivated influenza vaccine. This material consisted of CD4+ T cells sorted from PBMCs, taken about 24 months after vaccination. The CDR3: CASSPEVAYTDTQYF. The CDR3 DNA sequence: TGTGCCAGCAGCCCAGAGGTGGCGTACACAGATACGCAGTATTTT.